This T cell receptor beta chain stems from a study of vaccination and CD4 T cells after COVID-19. As regards this clonotype: Its target is unknown.

Cultured CD4+ T cells had their DNA profiled by the Oncomine TCR Beta short-read assay. Each CDR3 protein gets one entry after TCRdb re-called the PCR reads with MiXCR. The sample records about 27,000 distinct CDR3 sequences, 55% to 80% being singletons. The CDR3 is 15 residues long. V lost 5 bases and J lost 8; bases outside the gene matches: 11. CDR1 is SGHTA and CDR2 is FQGNSA in the germline V gene. Treatment meaning: approximately 10-day PBMC culture with coronavirus spike peptide pools or control peptides (ViraFEST assay). This receptor was identified in a human donor who received a COVID-19 vaccine. The sample in question was CD4+ T cells from blood, cultured in vitro, obtained after SARS-CoV-2 vaccination. The chain combines TRBV7-2 with TRBJ1-3; 8 nucleotides agree with TRBD1. The CDR3 protein is CASSPTGGLGDTIYF. Here the CDR3 DNA reads TGTGCCAGCAGCCCCACAGGGGGTTTAGGGGACACCATATATTTT. Full variable domain (missing parts from reference TRBV7-2 and TRBJ1-3): GAGVSQSPSNKVTEKGKDVELRCDPISGHTALYWYRQSLGQGLEFLIYFQGNSAPDKSGLPSDRFSAERTGGSVSTLTIQRTQQEDSAVYLCASSPTGGLGDTIYFGEGSWLTVV.